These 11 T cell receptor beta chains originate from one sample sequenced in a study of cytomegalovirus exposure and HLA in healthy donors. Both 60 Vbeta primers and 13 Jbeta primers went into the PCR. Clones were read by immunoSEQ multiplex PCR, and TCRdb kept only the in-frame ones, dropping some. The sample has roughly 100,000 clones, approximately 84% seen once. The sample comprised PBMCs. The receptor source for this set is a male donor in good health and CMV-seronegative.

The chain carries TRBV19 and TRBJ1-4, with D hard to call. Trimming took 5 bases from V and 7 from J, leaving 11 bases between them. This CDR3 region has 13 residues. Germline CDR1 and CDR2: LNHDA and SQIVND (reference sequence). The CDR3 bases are TGTGCCAGTAGTCCCAATCGGGGTGAAAAACTGTTTTTT. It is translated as CASSPNRGEKLFF.

This CDR3 is CASSELAGAYNEQFF. The CDR3 nucleotides are TGTGCCAGCAGCGAGCTAGCGGGAGCCTACAATGAGCAGTTCTTC. The rearrangement links TRBV7-3 to TRBJ2-1, with 10 bases lining up with TRBD2. J gave up 2 bases and V 5 bases, and 3 bases lay outside the gene matches. Germline assignment: CDR1 SGHTA and CDR2 FQGTGA. The CDR3 covers 15 residues. The complete variable domain, with remaining parts taken from reference TRBV7-3 and TRBJ2-1, reads GAGVSQTPSNKVTEKGKYVELRCDPISGHTALYWYRQSLGQGPEFLIYFQGTGAADDSGLPNDRFFAVRPEGSVSTLKIQRTERGDSAVYLCASSELAGAYNEQFFGPGTRLTVL.

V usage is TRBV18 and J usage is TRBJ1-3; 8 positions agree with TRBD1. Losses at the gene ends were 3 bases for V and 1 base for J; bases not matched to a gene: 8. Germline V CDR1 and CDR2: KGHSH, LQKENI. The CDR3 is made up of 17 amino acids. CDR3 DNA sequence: TGTGCCAGCTCACCTCCAGGGGGCCCCTCGTCTGGAAACACCATATATTTT. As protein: CASSPPGGPSSGNTIYF.

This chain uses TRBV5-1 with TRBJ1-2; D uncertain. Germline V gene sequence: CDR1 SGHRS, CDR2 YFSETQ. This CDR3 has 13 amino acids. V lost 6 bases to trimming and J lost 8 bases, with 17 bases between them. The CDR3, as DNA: TGCGCCAGCATGGACTCACTATCACTAGGCTACACCTTC. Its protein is CASMDSLSLGYTF.

The CDR3 loop reads CASSLAPFSRTGELFF. The CDR3 nucleotides read TGTGCCAGCAGCTTGGCCCCTTTTAGCCGAACCGGGGAGCTGTTTTTT. The chain employs TRBV5-6 and TRBJ2-2; D remains ambiguous. The CDR3 is 16 residues long. Looked up from germline, CDR1 is SGHDT and CDR2 is YYEEEE. V was trimmed by 0 bases and J by 5 bases, leaving 14 bases between them.

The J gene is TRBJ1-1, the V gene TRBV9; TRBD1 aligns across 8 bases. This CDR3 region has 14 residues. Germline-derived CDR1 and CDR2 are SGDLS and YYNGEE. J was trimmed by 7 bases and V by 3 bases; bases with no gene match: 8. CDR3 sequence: CASSARQGLNEAFF. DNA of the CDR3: TGTGCCAGCAGCGCTCGACAGGGGTTGAATGAAGCTTTCTTT.

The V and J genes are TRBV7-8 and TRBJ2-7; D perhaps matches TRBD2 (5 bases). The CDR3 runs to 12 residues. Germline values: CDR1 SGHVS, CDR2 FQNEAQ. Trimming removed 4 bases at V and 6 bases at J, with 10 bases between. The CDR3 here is CASSSSYVEQYF. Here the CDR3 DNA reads TGTGCCAGCAGCTCTAGCTACGTCGAGCAGTACTTC.

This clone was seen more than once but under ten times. The chain's CDR3 is CASSSTGVVTKNIQYF. Written as DNA, the CDR3 is TGCGCCAGCAGCTCGACAGGGGTGGTGACCAAAAACATTCAGTACTTC. J is TRBJ2-4 and V is TRBV5-1; TRBD1 matches 8 bases. The V gene end was trimmed by 3 bases and the J gene end by 2 bases; junction bases not matched to a gene: 7. The CDR3 covers 16 residues. The germline CDR1 and CDR2 sequences are SGHRS and YFSETQ.

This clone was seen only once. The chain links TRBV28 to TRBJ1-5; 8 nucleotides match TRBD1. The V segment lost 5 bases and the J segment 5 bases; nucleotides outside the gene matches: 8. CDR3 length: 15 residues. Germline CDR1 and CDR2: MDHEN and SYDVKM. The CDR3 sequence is CASSTPGGSYQPQHF. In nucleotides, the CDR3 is TGTGCCAGCAGTACACCAGGGGGCTCCTATCAGCCCCAGCATTTT.

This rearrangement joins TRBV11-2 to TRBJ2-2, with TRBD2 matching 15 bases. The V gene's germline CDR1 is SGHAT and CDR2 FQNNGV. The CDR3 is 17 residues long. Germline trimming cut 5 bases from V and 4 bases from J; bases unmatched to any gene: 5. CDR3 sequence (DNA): TGTGCCAGCAGCCCCGGACTAGCGGGAGGGATCACCGGGGAGCTGTTTTTT. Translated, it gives CASSPGLAGGITGELFF.

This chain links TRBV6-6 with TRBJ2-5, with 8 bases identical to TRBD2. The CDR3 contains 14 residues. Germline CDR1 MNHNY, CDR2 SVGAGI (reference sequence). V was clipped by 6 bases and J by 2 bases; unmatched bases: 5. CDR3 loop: CASRAPSGQETQYF. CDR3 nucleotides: TGTGCCAGCAGAGCCCCTAGCGGGCAAGAGACCCAGTACTTC.